Listed below are T cell receptor beta chains from one sample, sequenced in a study of long-term antiretroviral therapy in people with HIV. Here immunoSEQ multiplex PCR was the method, and the copy in TCRdb shows in-frame clones only, minus some. The sample consists of around 25,000 clones, 85% to 95% of them appearing once. Specimen: unsorted PBMCs, collected around 5 years after starting antiretroviral therapy. Source of these receptors: a woman aged 45-60 years with HIV. Each CDR3 is given with its conserved first and last residue. A D gene is named only where the DNA matches it firmly. Only some rows state a clone size, as once, few, many or a class for expanded clones.

TRBD2	TRBV7-6	TRBJ2-3	.	TGTGCCAGCAGCTTAGTCATGACTAGCGGGAGCACAGATACGCAGTATTTT	CASSLVMTSGSTDTQYF
.	TRBV2	TRBJ1-2	.	TGTGCCAGCGCTTTAGAGTTGGGCTACACCTTC	CASALELGYTF
.	TRBV5-1	TRBJ2-5	.	TGCGCCAGCAGACCCAGCCCCCAAGAGACCCAGTACTTC	CASRPSPQETQYF
TRBD2	TRBV6-1	TRBJ2-7	.	TGTGCCAGCAGTAGGACTAGGTTACTCTACGAGCAGTACTTC	CASSRTRLLYEQYF
.	TRBV28	TRBJ2-2	.	TGTGCCAGCAGTCTTTCCCAGTCTTATTTAAGGGACATCGAAGGGCTGTTTTTT	CASSLSQSYLRDIEGLFF
.	TRBV20-1	TRBJ2-3	.	TGCAGTGCTAGGTCAGATACGCAGTATTTT	CSARSDTQYF
TRBD2	TRBV5-6	TRBJ2-1	.	TGTGCCAGCAGCTTTCTGGGACTAGCGAGGAATGAGCAGTTCTTC	CASSFLGLARNEQFF
.	TRBV5-6	TRBJ1-2	.	TGTGCCAGCAGCTTGTATCAGTCCTCGGTTGGCTACACCTTC	CASSLYQSSVGYTF
TRBD2	TRBV5-1	TRBJ2-5	.	TGCGCCAGCAGCTTGGGCGGGGGTTCTTCGGTAGAGCAGTACTTC	CASSLGGGSSVEQYF
.	TRBV6-1	TRBJ2-5	.	TGTGCCAGCAGTGAATATGGAACCTGGGGCTACCAAGAGACCCAGTACTTC	CASSEYGTWGYQETQYF
.	TRBV21-1	TRBJ1-2	.	TGTGCCAGCAGCAAAGAAGGGGTTAATGGCTACACCTTC	CASSKEGVNGYTF
TRBD2	TRBV5-1	TRBJ2-3	.	TGCGCCAGCAGCTTGCATTCGTCTATGACTAGCGGGAGGTCAGATACGCAGTATTTT	CASSLHSSMTSGRSDTQYF
.	TRBV7-9	TRBJ1-5	.	TGTGCCAGCAGCTTAGTCGATCAGCCCCAGCATTTT	CASSLVDQPQHF
.	TRBV20-1	TRBJ2-7	.	TGCAGTGCTAGAGGTGGCTACGAGCAGTACTTC	CSARGGYEQYF
.	TRBV15	TRBJ2-5	.	TGTGCCACCAGCAGAGGGGGGGAGACCCAGTACTTC	CATSRGGETQYF
TRBD2	TRBV11-2	TRBJ2-7	.	TGTGCCAGCAGGTTGCTAGCGGGAGGGGCTTACGAGCAGTACTTC	CASRLLAGGAYEQYF
.	TRBV7-9	TRBJ1-2	.	TGTGCCAGCAGCGCCGACGACAGCCCATATGGCTACACCTTC	CASSADDSPYGYTF
.	TRBV5-1	TRBJ1-2	.	TGCGCCAGCAGCTTGGTGGGCGGGGGCTACACCTTC	CASSLVGGGYTF
TRBD2	TRBV7-6	TRBJ2-5	.	TGTGCCAGCAGCCGCAGACTAGCGGGGCAAGAGGCCCAGTACTTC	CASSRRLAGQEAQYF
TRBD2	TRBV7-9	TRBJ2-7	.	TGTGCCAGCAGCTCTCCGCGGGAGTCCGACGAGCAGTACTTC	CASSSPRESDEQYF
.	TRBV6-6	TRBJ2-5	.	TGTGCCAGCAGTCCCCCCGGGGGAGGACCCCAAGAGACCCAGTACTTC	CASSPPGGGPQETQYF
TRBD2	TRBV5-1	TRBJ2-1	.	TGCGCCAGCAGCTTGGCTAGCGGGAGTATAAATGAGCAGTTCTTC	CASSLASGSINEQFF
.	TRBV6-6	TRBJ2-7	.	TGTGCCAGCAGTTACTCCCAGGGGCAAGTATACGAGCAGTACTTC	CASSYSQGQVYEQYF
TRBD1	TRBV29-1	TRBJ1-2	.	TGCAGCGTTGAGGACAGGGTAGCCGGCTACACCTTC	CSVEDRVAGYTF
.	TRBV11-3	TRBJ2-5	once	TGTGCCAGCAGTCCCGGAGTCTCGGAGACCCAGTACTTC	CASSPGVSETQYF
.	TRBV11-2	TRBJ1-2	.	TGTGCCAGCAGCTTTCAACCAGTCTCTTATGGCTACACCTTC	CASSFQPVSYGYTF
.	TRBV6-6	TRBJ1-4	.	TGTGCCAGCAGCCGACCTAATGAAAAACTGTTTTTT	CASSRPNEKLFF
TRBD1	TRBV6-5	TRBJ2-4	once	TGTGCCAGCAGTTACCCACTGACAGGGGGCGAGAACATTCAGTACTTC	CASSYPLTGGENIQYF
.	TRBV7-2	TRBJ2-1	.	TGTGCCAGCAGCTTAGATAGGAATGAGCAGTTCTTC	CASSLDRNEQFF
TRBD1	TRBV11-2	TRBJ1-2	.	TGTGCCAGCAGCGCCGGACAGGACTATGGCTACACCTTC	CASSAGQDYGYTF
.	TRBV9	TRBJ2-3	.	TGTGCCAGCAGCGCTGTAGATACGCAGTATTTT	CASSAVDTQYF
.	TRBV18	TRBJ1-1	.	TGTGCCAGCTCACCACCGGCGCCAGGAGGGAACACTGAAGCTTTCTTT	CASSPPAPGGNTEAFF
.	TRBV18	TRBJ1-5	.	TGTGCCAGCTCACCACAGGGCGGCAATCAGCCCCAGCATTTT	CASSPQGGNQPQHF
.	TRBV11-2	TRBJ1-2	.	TGTGCCAGCAGCCCGGAGGGTAACTATGGCTACACCTTC	CASSPEGNYGYTF
.	TRBV5-1	TRBJ2-3	.	TGCGCCAGCAGCTCCTCTATCTCTAGCACAGATACGCAGTATTTT	CASSSSISSTDTQYF
.	TRBV19	TRBJ2-3	.	TGTGCCAGTAGTACTGGGGGTAGCACAGATACGCAGTATTTT	CASSTGGSTDTQYF
TRBD2	TRBV27	TRBJ2-3	.	TGTGCCAGCATGTTGTTAGCGGGAGAAGATACGCAGTATTTT	CASMLLAGEDTQYF
.	TRBV7-9	TRBJ1-4	.	TGTGCCAGCAGCTCTACAGGTTTGGTGGAAAAACTGTTTTTT	CASSSTGLVEKLFF
.	TRBV19	TRBJ1-5	.	TGTGCCAGTAGTATTAAAGGGGGCAATCAGCCCCAGCATTTT	CASSIKGGNQPQHF
.	TRBV9	TRBJ1-1	.	TGTGCCAGCAGCGCCTGGGACACGGCATTGGGTGAAGCTTTCTTT	CASSAWDTALGEAFF
TRBD2	TRBV5-6	TRBJ2-5	.	TGTGCCAGCAGCCGCGCGGGGGTGCAAGAGACCCAGTACTTC	CASSRAGVQETQYF
.	TRBV15	TRBJ2-4	.	TGTGCCACCAGCAGAGATTCATCCCCGGAAAACATTCAGTACTTC	CATSRDSSPENIQYF
.	TRBV14	TRBJ2-7	.	TGTGCCAGCAGCCAAGCCGGTTCCCTCTCCTACGAGCAGTACTTC	CASSQAGSLSYEQYF
TRBD2	TRBV7-6	TRBJ2-5	.	TGTGCCAGCAGCCGCGGGACTACCCAAGAGACCCAGTACTTC	CASSRGTTQETQYF
.	TRBV15	TRBJ2-3	.	TGTGCCACCAGCAGAGATAGGGCAGATACGCAGTATTTT	CATSRDRADTQYF
TRBD1	TRBV29-1	TRBJ2-5	once	TGCAGCGTTCACAGGGGTCAAGAGACCCAGTACTTC	CSVHRGQETQYF
.	TRBV4-2	TRBJ2-3	.	TGTGCCAGCAGCGCCCGGGACGGTACAGATACGCAGTATTTT	CASSARDGTDTQYF
.	TRBV7-9	TRBJ1-1	once	TGTGCCAGCAGACCTCACCCGACCGACAGGAACACTGAAGCTTTCTTT	CASRPHPTDRNTEAFF
TRBD2	TRBV28	TRBJ2-1	.	TGTGCCAGCAGTGCGCCGGTACTAGCGGGTGGAAATGAGCAGTTCTTC	CASSAPVLAGGNEQFF
.	TRBV5-1	TRBJ2-7	.	TGCGCCAGCAGCTTGGCGTTAGGGGGGTTCTACGAGCAGTACTTC	CASSLALGGFYEQYF
.	TRBV2	TRBJ2-1	.	TGTGCCAGCGGCTTGTGGGGGGAGCAGTTCTTC	CASGLWGEQFF
.	TRBV9	TRBJ2-2	.	TGTGCCAGCAGCGTAGCGGGTGGGGGGACCGGGGAGCTGTTTTTT	CASSVAGGGTGELFF
.	TRBV19	TRBJ2-7	.	TGTGCCAGTAAGGTCGCGGGGGACAGCTCCTACGAGCAGTACTTC	CASKVAGDSSYEQYF